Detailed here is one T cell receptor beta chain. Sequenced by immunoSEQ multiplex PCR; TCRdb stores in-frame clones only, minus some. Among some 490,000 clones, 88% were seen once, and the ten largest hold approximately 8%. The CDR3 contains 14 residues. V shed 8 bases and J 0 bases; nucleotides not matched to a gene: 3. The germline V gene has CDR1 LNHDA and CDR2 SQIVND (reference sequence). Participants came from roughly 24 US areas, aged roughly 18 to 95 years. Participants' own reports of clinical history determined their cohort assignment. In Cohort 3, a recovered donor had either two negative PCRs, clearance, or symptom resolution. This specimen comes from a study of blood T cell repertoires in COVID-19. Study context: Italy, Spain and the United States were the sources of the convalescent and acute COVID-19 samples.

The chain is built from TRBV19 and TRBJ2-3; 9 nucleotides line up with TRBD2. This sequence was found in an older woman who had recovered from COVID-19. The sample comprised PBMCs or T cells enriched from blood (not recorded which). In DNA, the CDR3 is TGTGCCAGTTGGCGGGGGGGTAGCACAGATACGCAGTATTTT. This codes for CASWRGGSTDTQYF.